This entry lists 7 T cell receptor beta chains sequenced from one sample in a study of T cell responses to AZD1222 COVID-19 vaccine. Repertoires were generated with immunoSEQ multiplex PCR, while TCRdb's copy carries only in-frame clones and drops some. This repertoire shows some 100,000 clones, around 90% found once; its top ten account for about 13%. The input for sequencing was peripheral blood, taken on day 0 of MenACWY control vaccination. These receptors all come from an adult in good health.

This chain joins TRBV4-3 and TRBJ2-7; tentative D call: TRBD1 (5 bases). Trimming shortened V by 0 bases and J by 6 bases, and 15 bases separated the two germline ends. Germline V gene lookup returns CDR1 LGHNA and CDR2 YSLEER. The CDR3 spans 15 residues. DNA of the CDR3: TGCGCCAGCAGCCAAGACGGCAGGGTCAACCCCGAGCAGTACTTC. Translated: CASSQDGRVNPEQYF.

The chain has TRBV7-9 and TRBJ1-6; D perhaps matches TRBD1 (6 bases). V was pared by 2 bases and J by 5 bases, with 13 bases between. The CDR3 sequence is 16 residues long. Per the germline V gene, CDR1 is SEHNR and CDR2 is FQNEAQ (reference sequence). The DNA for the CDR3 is TGTGCCAGCAGCTTAACAGAACAGGGAGATAATTCACCCCTCCACTTT. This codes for CASSLTEQGDNSPLHF.

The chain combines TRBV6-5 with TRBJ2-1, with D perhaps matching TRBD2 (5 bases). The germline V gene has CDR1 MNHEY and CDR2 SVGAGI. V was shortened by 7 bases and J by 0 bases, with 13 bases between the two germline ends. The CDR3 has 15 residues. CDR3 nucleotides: TGTGCCAGCACGGCCCTGGCGGGCTCCTACAATGAGCAGTTCTTC. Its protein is CASTALAGSYNEQFF.

Here the CDR3 reads CASSPRLVAYEQYF. The CDR3, as DNA: TGTGCCAGTAGTCCAAGACTAGTGGCCTACGAGCAGTACTTC. The J gene is TRBJ2-7, the V gene TRBV19; TRBD2 is a possible D gene (6 bases). CDR1 is LNHDA, CDR2 SQIVND, per germline (reference sequence). Trimming pared 5 bases from V and 2 bases from J, leaving 13 bases between. The CDR3 is made up of 14 amino acids.

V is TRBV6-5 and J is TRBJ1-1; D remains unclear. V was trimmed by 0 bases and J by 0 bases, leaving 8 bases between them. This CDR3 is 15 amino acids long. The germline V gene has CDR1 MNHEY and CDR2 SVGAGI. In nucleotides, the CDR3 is TGTGCCAGCAGTTACTCGAAACCGCTGAACACTGAAGCTTTCTTT. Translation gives CASSYSKPLNTEAFF.

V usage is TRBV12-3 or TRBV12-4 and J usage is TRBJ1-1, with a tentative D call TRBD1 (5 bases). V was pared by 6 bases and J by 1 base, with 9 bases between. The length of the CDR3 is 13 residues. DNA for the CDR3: TGTGCCAGCAGGGACACCTCGAACACTGAAGCTTTCTTT. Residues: CASRDTSNTEAFF.

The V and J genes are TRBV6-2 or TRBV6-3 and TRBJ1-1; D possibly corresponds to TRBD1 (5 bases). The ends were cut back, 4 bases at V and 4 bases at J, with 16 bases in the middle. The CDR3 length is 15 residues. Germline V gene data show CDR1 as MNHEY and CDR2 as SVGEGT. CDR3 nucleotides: TGTGCCAGCAGTTCCCTCCCTGGGGGGGGCACTGAAGCTTTCTTT. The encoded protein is CASSSLPGGGTEAFF.